This paragraph covers one TCR beta chain sequence. Which antigen it targets is not known. Base qualities are not provided; no much larger clone lies one nucleotide away. The sample originates from a study of post-analysis software for immune sequencing data (dated by TCRdb to the mid-2010s). A note on the overall study: Recorded disease courses included relapsing-remitting, secondary progressive and progressive-relapsing multiple sclerosis, with some patients lacking subtype annotation. Patient repertoires were compared against roughly 12 previously published healthy control repertoires from donors aged roughly 6 to 28 years. A subset of samples was prepared in parallel using single-end sample barcoding, then pooled and co-amplified after Illumina adapter ligation. Overall results and qualifications from the work: Significantly lower normalized Chao1 diversity was found in multiple sclerosis patients than in controls, suggesting substantial peripheral T-cell clonal expansion. Strong co-clustering of samples prepared in the same batch was shown by direct clustering with F measure, prompting a batch-effect correction. Roughly 5 TRBV segments, including TRBV5-6, TRBV5-1 and TRBV20-1, were significantly more frequent in patients than controls. The multiple sclerosis patient group was slightly younger than the control group.

At the junction V is shortened by 6 bases and J by 10 bases, with 21 bases in between. CDR3 length: 14 amino acids, cysteine to phenylalanine. The entry retains the CDR3 DNA only, 42 bases that are in frame from base 1. As encoded in the germline V gene, CDR1 is MDHEN while CDR2 is SYDVKM. TCR beta repertoires were profiled from peripheral blood of roughly 13 young patients with multiple sclerosis to demonstrate the VDJtools post-analysis software. The multiple sclerosis patients were children and adolescents between roughly 6 and 16 years of age. Libraries were made using PCR. Sequenced using an Illumina HiSeq 2500. To reduce PCR and sequencing biases, unique molecular identifiers were built into the TCR beta cDNA libraries. Every 1 to 10 million input T cells yielded approximately 500,000 cDNA molecules, meaning each molecule approximated one T cell. The patient libraries were prepared and sequenced using the same protocol as the earlier healthy control dataset. Samples belonging to the same batch were prepared together, multiplexed and sequenced on a shared HiSeq lane. The source study handled its data this way. Raw barcoded reads were processed with MIGEC, discarding single-read molecular identifier groups before consensus assembly and CDR3 extraction. Clonotype tables were post-analysed with VDJtools, and diversity was normalized by down-sampling all datasets to the smallest sample size. Repertoire overlap clustering matched CDR3 amino acid but not nucleotide sequences to correct batch-related cross-sample contamination. In-frame beta chains were kept once TCRdb had trimmed the public reads at Q25 with fastp and called clones with MiXCR. CDR3 protein sequences are deduplicated, and each keeps its most common genes and DNA. The authors' filters were not applied to this entry. Recorded for this sample are about 460,000 distinct CDR3 sequences; roughly 45% of them occurred a single time. 9.5% to 13% of the sample comes from the top ten.

This sequence uses TRBV28 and TRBJ1-2, with no confidently assigned D gene. Specimen: blood. The sequence derives from a girl between 5 and 17 years old with multiple sclerosis. The nucleotide sequence is TGTGCCAGCAGACTCCATGGCGGCTTTAATGCCTACACCTTC. It codes for CASRLHGGFNAYTF.